This TCR beta chain was profiled in a study of immune evolution from preneoplasia to lung adenocarcinoma (dated by TCRdb to about 2021). About the study as a whole: HLA loss of heterozygosity was seen in roughly 7%, 15% and 33% of AIS, MIA and ADC lesions, and in no AAH lesions. The study reported that about 100 samples were used for TCR sequencing. TCR sequencing data came from 51 patients. The study used immune gene expression, TCR sequencing and multiplex immunofluorescence to profile the immune contexture of lung adenocarcinoma precursors and invasive adenocarcinoma. In total, the cohort included approximately 53 patients with pulmonary nodules, all of whom underwent surgical resection. Whole exome sequencing and methylation data from the same cohort of nodules were integrated with the immune data. POLYSOLVER was used to infer Class I HLA alleles from exome data, while LOHHLA was used to detect allele-specific HLA loss. The sample size was set by how many specimens were available, not by a prior power calculation. Resected precursor lesions (AAH, AIS, MIA) and invasive adenocarcinomas were each compared against paired morphologically normal lung tissue. Broader findings and caveats from the paper: Normal lung had the highest top T cell clone frequencies, which appeared to decline progressively from AAH through AIS, MIA and invasive adenocarcinoma. Because every patient came from Japan and China, how well the results apply to Western populations was uncertain. Clonality was highest in normal lung, while later-stage lesions appeared to have lower clonality but higher T cell density and diversity. The findings reflected association rather than direct causation, and larger cohorts with long-term follow-up and longitudinal biopsies were considered necessary. T cell clonality was highest in KRAS-mutant nodules compared with EGFR-mutant or double wild-type lesions.

Between the mid-2010s and the late 2010s, the patients underwent resection in either Japan or China. Two lung cancer pathologists independently reviewed H&E slides to confirm the histologic diagnosis of every case. For nucleic acid extraction, premalignant or tumor cells were enriched by macro-dissection following pathologic assessment. The AllPrep DNA/RNA FFPE Kit was used to isolate DNA from FFPE tissue. The CDR3 holds 15 amino acids from the cysteine to the phenylalanine. The kept DNA is CDR3 alone, 45 bases in frame from the first base. The germline V gene (reference sequence) yields LNHNV for CDR1 and YYDKDF for CDR2. Trimming takes 4 bases off V and 8 bases off J; junction bases not matched to a gene: 10. TCR beta CDR3 regions were sequenced from DNA using the immunoSEQ hsTCRbeta Kit. Per the authors' processing: The ImmunoSEQ Analyzer was used to analyse the TCR sequencing data. T cell clonality was calculated on productive rearrangements as 1 minus Pielou's evenness. T cell diversity was measured with the inverse Simpson index on productive templates. T cell density was expressed as TCR beta template counts normalized to usable DNA, with usable DNA estimated by amplifying and sequencing housekeeping genes. Two-sided Kruskal-Wallis tests were used to compare TCR metrics across histologic stages. TCRdb mirrors the immuneACCESS table, restricted to in-frame sequences. Some clones are absent from its copies; in checked studies, under half trace to an unresolved V gene, and the reason for the others is unknown. That table gives V, J and clone size, and the DNA gave D and trimming. This sample lists more than 6,000 clones; over 60% were detected once. The top ten clones comprise 6.5% of the sample.

A word on this clone: It lacks a known antigen. No qualities accompany the bases; no much larger clone lies one base away.

This sequence originates from a person between 60 and 80 years old with lung adenocarcinoma. This receptor chain uses TRBV15 and TRBJ1-4; TRBD1 lines up with 7 middle nucleotides. The sequenced material came from FFPE lung adenocarcinoma in situ tissue. Reading the label with the study, this specimen's cell subset or site is: preinvasive adenocarcinoma in situ (AIS). The nucleotide sequence reads as follows: TGTGCCACCAGCATACGACAGGGATATTCGGAAAAACTGTTTTTT. It specifies CATSIRQGYSEKLFF.